This T cell receptor (beta chain) was retrieved from a study of control samples from healthy donors and cancer patients. Here immunoSEQ multiplex PCR was the method, and the copy in TCRdb shows in-frame clones only, minus some. Of approximately 46,000 clones listed, approximately 87% are singletons. The CDR3 sequence is 16 residues long. Germline CDR1 reads MNHNY; CDR2 reads SVGAGI (reference sequence). V was trimmed by 0 bases and J by 7 bases, leaving 16 bases between them. This sequence originates from a woman aged 55-69 years with lung cancer. The material sequenced was PBMCs. V and J are TRBV6-6 and TRBJ2-1; D is uncertain. CDR3 in amino acids: CASSYSPDTGLNEQFF. The CDR3 region has the DNA TGTGCCAGCAGTTACTCGCCGGATACTGGATTGAATGAGCAGTTCTTC.